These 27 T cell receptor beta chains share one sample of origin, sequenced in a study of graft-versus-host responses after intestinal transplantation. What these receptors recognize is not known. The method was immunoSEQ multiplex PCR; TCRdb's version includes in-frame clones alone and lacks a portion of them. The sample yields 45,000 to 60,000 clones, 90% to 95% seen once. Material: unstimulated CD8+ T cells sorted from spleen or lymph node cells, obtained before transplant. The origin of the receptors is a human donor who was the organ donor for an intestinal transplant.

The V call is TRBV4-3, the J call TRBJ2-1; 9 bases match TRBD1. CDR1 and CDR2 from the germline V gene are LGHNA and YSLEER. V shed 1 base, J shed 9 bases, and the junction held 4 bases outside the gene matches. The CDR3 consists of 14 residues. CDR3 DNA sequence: TGCGCCAGCAGCCAAGTTAGACAGGGGGGTGAGCAGTTCTTC. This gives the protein CASSQVRQGGEQFF.

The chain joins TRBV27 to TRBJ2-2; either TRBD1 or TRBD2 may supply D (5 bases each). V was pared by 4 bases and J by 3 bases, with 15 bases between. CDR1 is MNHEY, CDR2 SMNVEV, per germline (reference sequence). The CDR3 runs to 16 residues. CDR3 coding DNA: TGTGCCAGCAGTTCACCTGTCGGGACGGACACCGGGGAGCTGTTTTTT. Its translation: CASSSPVGTDTGELFF.

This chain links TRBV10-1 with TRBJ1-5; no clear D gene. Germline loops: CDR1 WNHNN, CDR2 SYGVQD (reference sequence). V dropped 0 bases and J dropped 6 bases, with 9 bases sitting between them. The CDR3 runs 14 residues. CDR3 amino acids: CASSESVDGQPQHF. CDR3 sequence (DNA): TGCGCCAGCAGTGAGTCTGTTGACGGTCAGCCCCAGCATTTT.

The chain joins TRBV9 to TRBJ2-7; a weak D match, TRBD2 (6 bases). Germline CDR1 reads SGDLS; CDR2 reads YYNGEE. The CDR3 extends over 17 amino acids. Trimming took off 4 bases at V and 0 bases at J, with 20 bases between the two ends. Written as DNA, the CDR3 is TGTGCCAGCAGCCGGAGGGAGGCCCCCGGGAGCTCCTACGAGCAGTACTTC. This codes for CASSRREAPGSSYEQYF.

CDR3 DNA: TGTGCCAGTAGTATGCGGCCCCCGAACACCGGGGAGCTGTTTTTT. It is translated as CASSMRPPNTGELFF. The chain combines TRBV19 with TRBJ2-2; D uncertain. The CDR3 runs to 15 residues. The V end was cut by 3 bases, the J end by 0 bases, with 8 bases between. Germline-derived CDR1 and CDR2 are LNHDA and SQIVND (reference sequence).

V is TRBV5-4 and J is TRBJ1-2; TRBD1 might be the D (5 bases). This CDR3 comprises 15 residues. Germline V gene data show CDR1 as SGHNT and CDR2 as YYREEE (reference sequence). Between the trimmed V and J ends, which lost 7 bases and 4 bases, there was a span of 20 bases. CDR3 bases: TGTGCCAGCCGACACCAGGGTGAAGTATCCTATGGCTACACCTTC. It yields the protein CASRHQGEVSYGYTF.

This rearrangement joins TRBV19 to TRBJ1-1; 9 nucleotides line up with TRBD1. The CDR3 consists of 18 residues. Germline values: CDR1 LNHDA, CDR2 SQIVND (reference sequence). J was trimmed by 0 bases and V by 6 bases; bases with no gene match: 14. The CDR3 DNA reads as TGTGCCAGTAGCTCCCCCCGGGACAGGGACACCATGAACACTGAAGCTTTCTTT. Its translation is CASSSPRDRDTMNTEAFF.

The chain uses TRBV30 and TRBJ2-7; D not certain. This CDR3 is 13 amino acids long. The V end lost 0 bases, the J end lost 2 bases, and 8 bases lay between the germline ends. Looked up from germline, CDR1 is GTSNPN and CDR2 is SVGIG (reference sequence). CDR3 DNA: TGTGCCTGGAGTGTAACAGATACCTACGAGCAGTACTTC. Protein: CAWSVTDTYEQYF.

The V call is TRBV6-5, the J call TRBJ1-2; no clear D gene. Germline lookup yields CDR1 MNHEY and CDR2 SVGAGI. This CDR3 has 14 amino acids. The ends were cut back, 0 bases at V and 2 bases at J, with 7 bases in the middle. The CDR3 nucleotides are TGTGCCAGCAGTTACTCGAGAGACAACTATGGCTACACCTTC. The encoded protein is CASSYSRDNYGYTF.

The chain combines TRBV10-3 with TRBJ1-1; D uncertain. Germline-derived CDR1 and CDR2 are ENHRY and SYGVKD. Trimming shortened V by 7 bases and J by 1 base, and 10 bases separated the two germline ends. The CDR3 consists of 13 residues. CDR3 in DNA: TGTGCCATCAAAATCTCGGGGAACACTGAAGCTTTCTTT. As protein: CAIKISGNTEAFF.

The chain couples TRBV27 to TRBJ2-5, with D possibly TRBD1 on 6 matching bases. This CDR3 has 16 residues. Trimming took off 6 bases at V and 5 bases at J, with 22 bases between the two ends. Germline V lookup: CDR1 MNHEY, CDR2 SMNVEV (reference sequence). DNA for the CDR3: TGTGCCAGCAGCCGCAACGAACAGGGTTTAGGGGAGACCCAGTACTTC. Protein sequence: CASSRNEQGLGETQYF.

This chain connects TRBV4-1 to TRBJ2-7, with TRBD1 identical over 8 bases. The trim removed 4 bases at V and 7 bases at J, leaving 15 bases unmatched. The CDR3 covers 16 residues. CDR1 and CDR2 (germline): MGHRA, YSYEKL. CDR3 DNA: TGCGCCAGCAGCCTGCCCCCGGCCAGGGGGCTGGAGGAGCAGTACTTC. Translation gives CASSLPPARGLEEQYF.

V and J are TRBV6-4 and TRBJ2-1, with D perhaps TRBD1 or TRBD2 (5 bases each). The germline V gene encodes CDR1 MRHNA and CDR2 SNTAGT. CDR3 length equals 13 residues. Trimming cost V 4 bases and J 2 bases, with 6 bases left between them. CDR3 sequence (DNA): TGTGCCAGCAGTGGGGACCCCTACAATGAGCAGTTCTTC. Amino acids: CASSGDPYNEQFF.

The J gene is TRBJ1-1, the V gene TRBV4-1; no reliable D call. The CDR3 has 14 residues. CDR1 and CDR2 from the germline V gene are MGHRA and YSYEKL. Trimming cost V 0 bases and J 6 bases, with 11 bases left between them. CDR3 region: CASSQEEGNSEAFF. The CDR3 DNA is TGCGCCAGCAGCCAAGAGGAGGGAAACTCTGAAGCTTTCTTT.

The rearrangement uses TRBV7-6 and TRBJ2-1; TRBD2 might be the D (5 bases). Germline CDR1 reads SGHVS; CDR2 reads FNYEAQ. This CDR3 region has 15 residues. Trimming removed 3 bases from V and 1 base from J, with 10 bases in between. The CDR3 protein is CASSLRLASYNEQFF. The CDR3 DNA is TGTGCCAGCAGCTTGCGGCTAGCTTCCTACAATGAGCAGTTCTTC.

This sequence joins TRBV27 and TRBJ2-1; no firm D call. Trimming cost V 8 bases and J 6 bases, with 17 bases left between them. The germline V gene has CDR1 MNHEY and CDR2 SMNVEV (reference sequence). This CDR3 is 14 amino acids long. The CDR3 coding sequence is TGTGCCAGCTTGAAAACACTTGGGGTCAATGAGCAGTTCTTC. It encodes CASLKTLGVNEQFF.

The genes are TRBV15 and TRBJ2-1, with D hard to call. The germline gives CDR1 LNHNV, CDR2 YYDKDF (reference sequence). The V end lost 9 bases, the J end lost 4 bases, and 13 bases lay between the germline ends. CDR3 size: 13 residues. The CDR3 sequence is CATNNLQYNEQFF. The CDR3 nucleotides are TGTGCCACTAACAACCTTCAGTACAATGAGCAGTTCTTC.

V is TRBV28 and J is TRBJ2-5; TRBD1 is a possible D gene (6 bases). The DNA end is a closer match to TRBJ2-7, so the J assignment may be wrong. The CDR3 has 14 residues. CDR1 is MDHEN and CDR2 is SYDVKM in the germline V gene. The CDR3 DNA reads TGTGCCAGCAGTTTAAGGGACATCCCCTACGAGCAGTACTTC. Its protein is CASSLRDIPYEQYF.

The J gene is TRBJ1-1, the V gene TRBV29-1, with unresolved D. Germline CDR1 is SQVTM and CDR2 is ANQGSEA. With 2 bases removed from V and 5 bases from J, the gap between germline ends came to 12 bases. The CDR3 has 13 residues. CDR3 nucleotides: TGCAGCGTTGAACCCCCGGATCCAACTGAAGCTTTCTTT. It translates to CSVEPPDPTEAFF. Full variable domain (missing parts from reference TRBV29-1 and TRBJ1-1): SAVISQKPSRDICQRGTSLTIQCQVDSQVTMMFWYRQQPGQSLTLIATANQGSEATYESGFVIDKFPISRPNLTFSTLTVSNMSPEDSSIYLCSVEPPDPTEAFFGQGTRLTVV.

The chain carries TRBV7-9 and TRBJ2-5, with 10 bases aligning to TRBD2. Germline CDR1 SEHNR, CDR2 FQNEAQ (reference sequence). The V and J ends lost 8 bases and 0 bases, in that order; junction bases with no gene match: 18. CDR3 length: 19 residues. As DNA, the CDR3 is TGTGCCAGCGTGGGAGCGGGGGGGCCGAAGTATTCTGACCAAGAGACCCAGTACTTC. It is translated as CASVGAGGPKYSDQETQYF.

CDR3 loop: CASSFGGEAFF. The CDR3 DNA reads as TGCGCCAGCAGCTTCGGGGGTGAAGCTTTCTTT. J is TRBJ1-1 and V is TRBV5-1; maybe TRBD1 (5 bases). With 2 bases removed from V and 7 bases from J, the gap between germline ends came to 6 bases. This CDR3 is built from 11 residues. Germline values: CDR1 SGHRS, CDR2 YFSETQ. Filled out from reference TRBV5-1 and TRBJ1-1, the complete variable domain reads KAGVTQTPRYLIKTRGQQVTLSCSPISGHRSVSWYQQTPGQGLQFLFEYFSETQRNKGNFPGRFSGRQFSNSRSEMNVSTLELGDSALYLCASSFGGEAFFGQGTRLTVV.

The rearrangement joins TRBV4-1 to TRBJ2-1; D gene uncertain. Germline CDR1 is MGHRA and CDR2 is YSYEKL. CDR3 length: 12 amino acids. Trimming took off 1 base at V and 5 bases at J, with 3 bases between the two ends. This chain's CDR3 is CASSQADNEQFF. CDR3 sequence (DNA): TGCGCCAGCAGCCAAGCCGACAATGAGCAGTTCTTC.

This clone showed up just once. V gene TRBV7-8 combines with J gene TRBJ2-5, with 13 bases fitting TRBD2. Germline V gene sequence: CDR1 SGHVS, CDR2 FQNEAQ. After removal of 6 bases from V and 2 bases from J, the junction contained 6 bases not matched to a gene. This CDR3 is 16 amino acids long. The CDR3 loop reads CASRETSGGKQETQYF. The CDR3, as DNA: TGTGCCAGCAGGGAGACTAGCGGGGGGAAACAAGAGACCCAGTACTTC.

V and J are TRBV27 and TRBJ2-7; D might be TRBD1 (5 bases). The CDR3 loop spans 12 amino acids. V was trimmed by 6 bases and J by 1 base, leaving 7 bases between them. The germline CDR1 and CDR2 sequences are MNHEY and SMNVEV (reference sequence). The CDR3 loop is CASSRDSYEQYF. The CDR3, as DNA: TGTGCCAGCAGCAGGGATTCCTACGAGCAGTACTTC.

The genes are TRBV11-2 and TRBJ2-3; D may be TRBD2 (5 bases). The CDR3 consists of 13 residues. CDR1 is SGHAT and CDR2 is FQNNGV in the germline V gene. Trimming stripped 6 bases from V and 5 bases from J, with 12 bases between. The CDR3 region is CASRSRAEDTQYF. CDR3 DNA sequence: TGTGCCAGCAGGTCGCGGGCGGAAGATACGCAGTATTTT.

The CDR3 bases are TGTGCCTGGAGCCTTGGACAGGGCCTAGGGCCCCAGCATTTT. This gives the protein CAWSLGQGLGPQHF. The chain couples TRBV30 to TRBJ1-5; TRBD1 aligns across 8 bases. Germline V gene data show CDR1 as GTSNPN and CDR2 as SVGIG (reference sequence). Trimming at V came to 3 bases and at J to 9 bases, leaving 10 bases not matched to a gene. This CDR3 region has 14 residues.

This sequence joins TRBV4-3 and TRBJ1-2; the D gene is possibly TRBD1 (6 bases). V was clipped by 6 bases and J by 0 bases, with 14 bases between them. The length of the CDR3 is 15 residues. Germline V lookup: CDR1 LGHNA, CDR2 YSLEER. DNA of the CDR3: TGCGCCAGCAGGGGGGCGGGGGGCACTAACTATGGCTACACCTTC. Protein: CASRGAGGTNYGYTF.